This T cell receptor (beta chain) is drawn from a study of blood T cells in healthy people across ages. In germline, CDR1 is WNHNN, CDR2 SYGVQD (reference sequence). Germline trimming cut 5 bases from V and 4 bases from J; bases unmatched to any gene: 20. The CDR3 is 20 residues long. PCR was performed a second time for about 7 to 11 cycles using a sample-barcoded 5' primer and a J-beta primer mix. TCRdb recomputed calls from the 5' RACE reads with MiXCR, one row per CDR3 protein. The repertoire has hundreds of thousands of distinct CDR3 sequences, 25% to 35% of them found once; the top ten carry 15% to 20%.

The TCR was taken from a woman of 80 years or more in good health. The chain recombines TRBV10-1 with TRBJ2-2, with 9 nucleotides matching TRBD1. The specimen sequenced was blood. The CDR3, as DNA: TGCGCCAGCAGTCCCTCAGCCCGGGACAGGGCCTCGCGAGGCACCGGGGAGCTGTTTTTT. It codes for CASSPSARDRASRGTGELFF.